This TCR beta chain was profiled in a study of T cells in Graves' hyperthyroidism and ophthalmopathy. Template material for amplifying TCR beta CDR3 regions consisted of RNA transcripts. In the first-round RT-PCR of the TCR CDR3, the HTBI primer set was used. TCRdb recomputed calls from the multiplex PCR reads with MiXCR, one row per CDR3 protein. The sample consists of about 350,000 distinct CDR3 sequences, about 15% of them appearing once. This CDR3 is built from 15 residues. V gave up 5 bases and J gave up 3 bases; unmatched junction bases: 5. Germline V lookup: CDR1 SEHNR, CDR2 FQNEAQ (reference sequence).

Sequenced material: blood. The chain carries TRBV7-9 and TRBJ1-5, with 9 positions matching TRBD1. The clonotype comes from a woman in her twenties or thirties with Graves' hyperthyroidism. CDR3 in DNA: TGTGCCAGCAGCGGCGGGACAGGGAACAATCAGCCCCAGCATTTT. It translates to CASSGGTGNNQPQHF.